The clone carrying this T cell receptor beta chain has only a few counts. Its antigen is not identified. Germline V CDR1 and CDR2: MDHEN, SYDVKM. V was trimmed by 3 bases and J by 4 bases, leaving 15 bases between them. There are 15 residues in the CDR3. As to time point: persistent/refractory GD, antithyroid drugs over 5 years with positive TRAb. PBMC-derived RNA was used for the TCR library. Through Arm-PCR of CDR3 regions and iRepertoire HTBI primers, TCR beta libraries were built. TCRdb independently ran MiXCR on the multiplex PCR reads; one entry per CDR3 protein. The data show fewer than 400,000 distinct CDR3 sequences, about 20% seen once. The data originate from a study of regulatory T cells in long-lasting Graves disease. General study results and limits: Fewer public clonotypes were shared by new patients (approximately 1,000) than by persistent patients (about 3,000).

J is TRBJ2-5 and V is TRBV28, with a possible D match to TRBD2 (7 bases). This clonotype originated in a female donor with Graves disease. Specimen: peripheral blood mononuclear cells (PBMCs), collected when the disease was refractory, from a patient treated with antithyroid drugs. CDR3 region: CASSFAAGAGETQYF. The CDR3 nucleotides read TGTGCCAGCAGTTTCGCGGCGGGGGCGGGAGAGACCCAGTACTTC.